The sample holds many counts of the clone carrying this T cell receptor beta chain. What it binds is not known. J lost 4 bases, V lost 6 bases, and 7 bases had no gene match. The CDR3 has 13 amino acids. CDR1 DFQATT and CDR2 SNEGSKA come from the germline V gene (reference sequence). This sample stems from a study of T-cell memory formation after mild COVID-19. Study-wide results and caveats: Later expanders leaned CD4+, whereas clones that contracted between day 15 and 85 were balanced CD4/CD8. Detection of some responders pre-infection suggested pre-existing cross-reactive memory T cells participated. SARS-CoV-2 specificity of second-wave clones peaking day 37 was unconfirmed.

A 5'RACE reaction primed in the constant segment made cDNA libraries of TCR alpha and TCR beta, and these carried sample barcodes and UMIs. TCRdb re-called the 5' RACE reads with MiXCR, one entry per CDR3 protein. This table has under 450,000 distinct CDR3 sequences, approximately 15% appearing once. The sequence was collected from a man between 18 and 35 years old who had mild COVID-19 (a few samples of this study predate the infection). Cell type and time point are not known. The chain combines TRBV20-1 with TRBJ1-2, with 8 bases lining up with TRBD1. Sequenced: PBMCs or a T cell subset sorted from them (not recorded which). CDR3 sequence (DNA): TGCAGTGCCCTCAACAGGGGGGGCTATGGCTACACCTTC. Translating it yields CSALNRGGYGYTF.